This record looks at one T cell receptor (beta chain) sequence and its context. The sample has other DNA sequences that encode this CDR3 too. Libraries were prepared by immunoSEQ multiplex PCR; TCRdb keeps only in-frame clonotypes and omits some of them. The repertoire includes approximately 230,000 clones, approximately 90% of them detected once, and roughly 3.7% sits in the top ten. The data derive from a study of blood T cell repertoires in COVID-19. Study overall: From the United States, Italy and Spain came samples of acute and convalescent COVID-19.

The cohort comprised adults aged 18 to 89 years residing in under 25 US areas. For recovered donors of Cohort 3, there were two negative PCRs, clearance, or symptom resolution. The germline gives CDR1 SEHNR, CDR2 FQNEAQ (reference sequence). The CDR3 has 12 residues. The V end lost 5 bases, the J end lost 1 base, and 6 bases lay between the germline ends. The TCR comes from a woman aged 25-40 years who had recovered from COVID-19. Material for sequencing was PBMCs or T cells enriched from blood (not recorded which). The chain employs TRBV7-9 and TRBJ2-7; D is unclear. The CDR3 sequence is CASSLRSYEQYF. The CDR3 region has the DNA TGTGCCAGCAGCCTTAGATCCTACGAGCAGTACTTC. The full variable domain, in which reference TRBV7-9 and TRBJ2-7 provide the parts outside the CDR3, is DTGVSQNPRHKITKRGQNVTFRCDPISEHNRLYWYRQTLGQGPEFLTYFQNEAQLEKSRLLSDRFSAERPKGSFSTLEIQRTEQGDSAMYLCASSLRSYEQYFGPGTRLTVT.